The 3 T cell receptor beta chains listed next were all sequenced from one sample in a study of cytomegalovirus exposure and HLA in healthy donors. Clones were sequenced by immunoSEQ multiplex PCR, and TCRdb holds only the in-frame ones, with some missing. The sample holds more than 120,000 clones, roughly 86% seen once. Specimen: PBMCs. Receptors originate from a man between 18 and 29 years old in good health and CMV-seropositive.

This clone was recorded at least ten times. The rearrangement joins TRBV9 to TRBJ2-3; 7 bases map to TRBD1. The germline V gene encodes CDR1 SGDLS and CDR2 YYNGEE. The CDR3 runs to 14 residues. J was trimmed by 6 bases and V by 2 bases; bases with no gene match: 6. The CDR3 spells CASSVGQRGDTQYF. The CDR3 coding sequence is TGTGCCAGCAGCGTGGGACAGCGCGGGGATACGCAGTATTTT.

The chain joins TRBV6-5 to TRBJ2-7, with 12 bases matching TRBD2. The J segment lost 2 bases and the V segment lost 5 bases, leaving 4 bases of the junction unmatched. Germline V CDR1 and CDR2: MNHEY, SVGAGI. The CDR3 extends over 15 amino acids. The CDR3 region has the DNA TGTGCCAGCAGTAGACTAGCGGGGGCTGCCTACGAGCAGTACTTC. This translates into CASSRLAGAAYEQYF.

The V and J genes are TRBV6-1 and TRBJ2-7, with 7 bases fitting TRBD1. With V trimmed by 5 bases and J by 0 bases, 7 bases remained unmatched. CDR1 and CDR2 (germline): MNHNS, SASEGT. The CDR3 covers 15 residues. The CDR3 nucleotides read TGTGCCAGCAGTCCACGGACAGGTGTCTCCTACGAGCAGTACTTC. This encodes CASSPRTGVSYEQYF.